This TCR beta chain came from a study of T cell changes during pregnancy in multiple sclerosis. CDR1 and CDR2 (germline): SGHTS, YDEGEE. The CDR3 consists of 16 residues. Unmatched junction bases numbered 9, after V lost 4 bases and J lost 2 bases. This table comes from immunoSEQ multiplex PCR, and its TCRdb copy is limited to in-frame clones, with some not included. The sample consists of tens of thousands of clones, around 93% of them appearing once. V usage is TRBV5-8 and J usage is TRBJ1-5, with TRBD1 matching 7 bases. Sequences were derived from peripheral blood, sampled after pregnancy. This sequence originates from a female donor with multiple sclerosis, enrolled in a pregnancy study. The CDR3: CASSLYRQGGNQPQHF. The CDR3 DNA is TGTGCCAGCAGCCTCTACCGCCAGGGGGGCAATCAGCCCCAGCATTTT.